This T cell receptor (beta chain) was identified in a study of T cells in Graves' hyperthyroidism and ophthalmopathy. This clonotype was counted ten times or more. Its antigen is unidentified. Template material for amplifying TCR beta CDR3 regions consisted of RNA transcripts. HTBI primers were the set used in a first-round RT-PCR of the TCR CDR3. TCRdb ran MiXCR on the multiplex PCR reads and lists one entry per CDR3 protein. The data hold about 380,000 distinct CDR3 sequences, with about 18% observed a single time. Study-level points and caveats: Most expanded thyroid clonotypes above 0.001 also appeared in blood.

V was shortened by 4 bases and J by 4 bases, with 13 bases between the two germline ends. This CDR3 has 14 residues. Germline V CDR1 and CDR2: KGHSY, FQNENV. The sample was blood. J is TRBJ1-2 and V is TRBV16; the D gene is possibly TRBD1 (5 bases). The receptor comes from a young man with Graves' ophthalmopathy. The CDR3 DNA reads TGTGCCAGCAGCCGTTTCGGGGGAGCCTATGGCTACACCTTC. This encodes CASSRFGGAYGYTF.